These 5 T cell receptor beta chains were all obtained from the same sample, sequenced in a study of cytomegalovirus exposure and HLA in healthy donors. PCR was performed using 60 Vbeta and 13 Jbeta primers. Method: immunoSEQ multiplex PCR; TCRdb's copy keeps in-frame clones and lacks some. The sample records under 150,000 clones, roughly 68% being singletons. The sequencing input was PBMCs. These receptors came from a man aged 60 to 75 in good health and CMV-seronegative.

The chain is built from TRBV29-1 and TRBJ1-1, with no clear D. CDR1 SQVTM and CDR2 ANQGSEA come from the germline V gene. The CDR3 runs 14 residues. Deletions cut 6 bases from V and 1 base from J, with 15 bases between. CDR3 protein: CSVLAATGNTEAFF. CDR3 DNA sequence: TGCAGCGTCCTAGCGGCGACGGGGAACACTGAAGCTTTCTTT.

This chain uses TRBV19 with TRBJ1-3; 10 bases line up with TRBD1. Germline V gene data show CDR1 as LNHDA and CDR2 as SQIVND (reference sequence). The CDR3 sequence is 17 residues long. The trim removed 4 bases at V and 2 bases at J, leaving 8 bases unmatched. CDR3 protein: CASSNAGTGVTGNTIYF. CDR3 nucleotide sequence: TGTGCCAGTAGTAACGCCGGGACAGGGGTTACTGGAAACACCATATATTTT.

Here the CDR3 reads CASSLAGGGDTQYF. CDR3 DNA sequence: TGTGCCAGCAGCTTAGCGGGAGGGGGAGATACGCAGTATTTT. J is TRBJ2-3 and V is TRBV7-3; 9 positions match TRBD2. This CDR3 contains 14 residues. In germline, CDR1 is SGHTA, CDR2 FQGTGA. Germline trimming cut 2 bases from V and 5 bases from J; bases unmatched to any gene: 2.

The rearrangement joins TRBV5-4 to TRBJ2-1; a weak D match, TRBD2 (6 bases). CDR1 and CDR2 (germline): SGHNT, YYREEE (reference sequence). V was trimmed by 3 bases and J by 8 bases, leaving 15 bases between them. The CDR3 has 14 amino acids. The CDR3 sequence: CASSSETSSHEQFF. The CDR3, as DNA: TGTGCCAGCAGCTCCGAGACTAGTTCGCATGAGCAGTTCTTC.

This clone turned up a few times. The V and J genes are TRBV5-1 and TRBJ1-2, with TRBD1 as a possible D gene (6 bases). CDR3 length equals 15 residues. Germline V gene data show CDR1 as SGHRS and CDR2 as YFSETQ. V was clipped by 1 base and J by 4 bases, with 14 bases between them. The CDR3 spells CASSLLGGDAYGYTF. As DNA, the CDR3 is TGCGCCAGCAGCTTGTTAGGGGGAGACGCCTATGGCTACACCTTC.